Each of the 10 T cell receptor beta chains below was sequenced from the same sample in a study of CD8 T cells in Susac syndrome. Random hexamers were used to reverse transcribe an amount of about 0.45 to 1 ug RNA. TCRdb reprocessed the immunoSEQ multiplex PCR reads with MiXCR, giving one entry per CDR3 protein. The table includes 110,000 or so distinct CDR3 sequences, 85% to 95% detected once. The sample was CD4+ T cells from PBMCs. These receptors were taken from a human donor with multiple sclerosis.

V and J are TRBV29-1 and TRBJ1-2, with 7 bases aligning to TRBD1. V lost 5 bases, J lost 2 bases, and 11 bases stayed unmatched. In germline, CDR1 is SQVTM, CDR2 ANQGSEA. CDR3 length equals 15 residues. The CDR3 DNA follows: TGCAGCGTTCAAAGGCGGGCAGGGGGGAACTATGGCTACACCTTC. Its translation: CSVQRRAGGNYGYTF.

V is TRBV4-2 and J is TRBJ2-5; D is uncertain. Germline CDR1 is LGHNA and CDR2 is YNFKEQ. The CDR3 runs 16 residues. V lost 0 bases and J 5 bases, leaving 16 bases between the germline ends. CDR3 amino acids: CASSQDVANTGETQYF. The CDR3 DNA is TGTGCCAGCAGCCAAGACGTAGCCAATACTGGGGAGACCCAGTACTTC.

The rearrangement uses TRBV5-1 and TRBJ2-3; 7 nucleotides align to TRBD1. The junction had 13 bases not matched to a gene; V was cut back by 5 bases and J by 4 bases. Germline assignment: CDR1 SGHRS and CDR2 YFSETQ. The CDR3 extends over 16 amino acids. As DNA, the CDR3 is TGCGCCAGCAGTTATGCCGGGACAGAACTACCAGATACGCAGTATTTT. Amino acid sequence: CASSYAGTELPDTQYF.

The rearrangement joins TRBV4-2 to TRBJ1-5; the match to TRBD1 covers 12 bases. The CDR3 has 17 amino acids. Germline loops: CDR1 LGHNA, CDR2 YNFKEQ. The V gene end was trimmed by 0 bases and the J gene end by 7 bases; junction bases not matched to a gene: 7. CDR3: CASSQDLGTGGQQPQHF. Written as DNA, the CDR3 is TGTGCCAGCAGCCAAGATTTAGGGACAGGGGGCCAACAGCCCCAGCATTTT.

This clonotype was found a few times. J is TRBJ2-2 and V is TRBV14; D possibly corresponds to TRBD1 (5 bases). Germline V gives CDR1 SGHDN, CDR2 FVKESK. With 4 bases removed from V and 3 bases from J, the gap between germline ends came to 12 bases. The CDR3 consists of 15 residues. The CDR3 sequence: CASSRQIGDTGELFF. CDR3 nucleotides: TGTGCCAGCAGCCGACAGATAGGCGACACCGGGGAGCTGTTTTTT.

The genes are TRBV6-5 and TRBJ1-1; 9 positions agree with TRBD1. V shed 8 bases, J shed 1 base, and the junction held 8 bases outside the gene matches. This CDR3 contains 15 residues. Germline V lookup: CDR1 MNHEY, CDR2 SVGAGI. Written as DNA, the CDR3 is TGTGCCAGCTCCCTCGGGGACAGGGCGAACACTGAAGCTTTCTTT. Protein product: CASSLGDRANTEAFF.

The CDR3 loop reads CASSANRLRENTIYF. CDR3 in DNA: TGTGCCAGCTCCGCCAACCGTCTGCGGGAAAACACCATATATTTT. V gene TRBV4-2 combines with J gene TRBJ1-3, with D unclear. V was clipped by 8 bases and J by 6 bases, with 20 bases between them. This CDR3 has 15 residues. From germline, CDR1 is LGHNA and CDR2 YNFKEQ.

The genes are TRBV6-1 and TRBJ2-7, with 10 bases aligning to TRBD2. Trimming took 9 bases from V and 3 from J; bases not matched to a gene: 11. CDR3 size: 15 residues. Germline V lookup: CDR1 MNHNS, CDR2 SASEGT. The CDR3 sequence: CASQPRTSGLYEQYF. In nucleotides, the CDR3 is TGTGCCAGTCAGCCGAGGACTAGCGGTCTCTACGAGCAGTACTTC.

This rearrangement joins TRBV5-1 to TRBJ2-3, with TRBD1 as a possible D gene (6 bases). CDR3 length equals 13 residues. V dropped 4 bases and J dropped 1 base, with 7 bases sitting between them. The V gene's germline CDR1 is SGHRS and CDR2 YFSETQ. The CDR3 loop is CASSGQRTDTQYF. The CDR3 bases are TGCGCCAGCAGCGGACAGCGCACAGATACGCAGTATTTT.

The J gene is TRBJ2-7, the V gene TRBV27, with D perhaps matching TRBD1 (6 bases). The CDR3 loop spans 13 amino acids. V gave up 5 bases and J gave up 8 bases, with 16 bases separating them. Germline values: CDR1 MNHEY, CDR2 SMNVEV (reference sequence). The CDR3 DNA follows: TGTGCCAGCAGTCCGGGACAATTACAAAAGCAGTACTTC. The encoded protein is CASSPGQLQKQYF.